This passage covers 27 T cell receptor beta chains from one sample sequenced in a study of metastatic and nonmetastatic thyroid tumors. All patients were treatment-naive before thyroid surgery. TCRdb re-clonotyped the PCR reads via MiXCR. The repertoire holds roughly 19,000 clones, around 40% seen once, with about 23% in the top ten. The sequenced sample was tumor tissue. Receptors were obtained from a female donor with papillary thyroid cancer or a benign thyroid nodule (not recorded which). Some clones in this sample may be carry-over from other donors' samples.

The chain couples TRBV30 to TRBJ1-2; possibly TRBD1 for D (5 bases). V was shortened by 0 bases and J by 6 bases, with 11 bases between the two germline ends. The CDR3 length is 13 residues. Germline V gene sequence: CDR1 GTSNPN, CDR2 SVGIG (reference sequence). Here the CDR3 DNA reads TGTGCCTGGAGTGTAGGACATTGGGATGGCTACACCTTC. It translates to CAWSVGHWDGYTF.

In this sample, this clone turned up a few times. The chain combines TRBV6-1 with TRBJ1-2; D is possibly TRBD1 (5 bases). The V gene's germline CDR1 is MNHNS and CDR2 SASEGT. The CDR3 sequence is 15 residues long. V was pared by 5 bases and J by 0 bases, with 13 bases between. CDR3 residues: CASSLTGSANYGYTF. CDR3 DNA sequence: TGTGCCAGCAGTCTAACAGGTTCAGCTAACTATGGCTACACCTTC.

This clone was observed a handful of times. This rearrangement joins TRBV6-2 or TRBV6-3 to TRBJ1-2; 7 bases line up with TRBD1. Germline loops: CDR1 MNHEY, CDR2 SVGEGT. There are 14 residues in the CDR3. V lost 6 bases, J lost 9 bases, and 13 bases stayed unmatched. DNA of the CDR3: TGTGCCAGCAGCAAAGGACAGGCGGCGGATCGCTACACCTTC. Amino acid sequence: CASSKGQAADRYTF.

This clone was seen a few times. The chain carries TRBV12-3 or TRBV12-4 and TRBJ2-3; 7 nucleotides align to TRBD2. The CDR3 runs to 16 residues. V lost 4 bases, J lost 2 bases, and 9 bases stayed unmatched. The CDR3 loop reads CASSSPPSGYTDTQYF. In DNA, the CDR3 is TGTGCCAGCAGTTCTCCTCCTAGCGGTTACACAGATACGCAGTATTTT.

This clone appeared a few times. This chain connects TRBV28 to TRBJ1-2, with a possible D match to TRBD1 (6 bases). The V gene's germline CDR1 is MDHEN and CDR2 SYDVKM. V was trimmed by 5 bases and J by 8 bases, leaving 15 bases between them. CDR3 length: 13 amino acids. The CDR3 region is CASSQRQVGGYTF. The CDR3 DNA follows: TGTGCCAGCAGTCAAAGACAGGTTGGGGGCTACACCTTC.

This clone has just a few counts. This sequence joins TRBV12-3 or TRBV12-4 and TRBJ2-2; D is unresolved. This CDR3 is 13 amino acids long. Trimming cost V 7 bases and J 4 bases, with 10 bases left between them. The CDR3 DNA reads TGTGCCAGCACCCGCCCCGGCACCGGGGAGCTGTTTTTT. Translating it yields CASTRPGTGELFF.

The chain links TRBV6-2 or TRBV6-3 to TRBJ2-6; weak D call: TRBD1 (6 bases). Germline-derived CDR1 and CDR2 are MNHEY and SVGEGT. CDR3 length equals 19 residues. V was trimmed by 2 bases and J by 0 bases, leaving 17 bases between them. The DNA for the CDR3 is TGTGCCAGCAGTTACGGTGGGGGCACCACCTACTCTGGGGCCAACGTCCTGACTTTC. Encoded protein: CASSYGGGTTYSGANVLTF.

J is TRBJ2-7 and V is TRBV6-1; 9 bases map to TRBD1. CDR1 is MNHNS and CDR2 is SASEGT in the germline V gene. Trimming at V came to 5 bases and at J to 5 bases, leaving 13 bases not matched to a gene. The CDR3 is 16 amino acids. CDR3 DNA: TGTGCCAGCAGTAAACAAGCCGGGACAGGGATCCACGAGCAGTACTTC. It codes for CASSKQAGTGIHEQYF.

This sequence joins TRBV27 and TRBJ2-3; TRBD1 might be the D (6 bases). There are 14 residues in the CDR3. V dropped 5 bases and J dropped 4 bases, with 13 bases sitting between them. Germline-derived CDR1 and CDR2 are MNHEY and SMNVEV (reference sequence). CDR3 sequence (DNA): TGTGCCAGCAGTCCGGGACAAAACTCAGATACGCAGTATTTT. Amino acids: CASSPGQNSDTQYF.

J is TRBJ1-5 and V is TRBV9; D unclear. The CDR3 has 14 amino acids. V was pared by 0 bases and J by 4 bases, with 8 bases between. CDR1 and CDR2 from the germline V gene are SGDLS and YYNGEE. The CDR3 here is CASSVDLGNQPQHF. In DNA, the CDR3 is TGTGCCAGCAGCGTAGATTTAGGGAATCAGCCCCAGCATTTT.

The J gene is TRBJ2-7, the V gene TRBV6-5; D ambiguous. The CDR3 totals 13 residues. The V and J ends lost 2 bases and 1 base respectively, with 6 bases between them. Germline V gene data show CDR1 as MNHEY and CDR2 as SVGAGI. CDR3 sequence: CASSYEASYEQYF. The CDR3 DNA reads TGTGCCAGCAGTTACGAGGCTTCCTACGAGCAGTACTTC.

J is TRBJ2-6 and V is TRBV13, with a possible D match to TRBD2 (5 bases). There are 15 residues in the CDR3. CDR1 and CDR2 (germline): PRHDT, FYEKMQ (reference sequence). V was trimmed by 5 bases and J by 0 bases, leaving 8 bases between them. The CDR3 region has the DNA TGTGCCAGCAGCCAGAGGGCCTCTGGGGCCAACGTCCTGACTTTC. Translating gives CASSQRASGANVLTF.

The genes are TRBV28 and TRBJ2-3; 11 bases map to TRBD2. Germline CDR1 MDHEN, CDR2 SYDVKM. V lost 0 bases to trimming and J lost 2 bases; unmatched junction nucleotides: 10. The CDR3 is 19 amino acids. This CDR3 is CASSLWGLAAPDLTDTQYF. The CDR3 DNA reads as TGTGCCAGCAGTTTATGGGGACTAGCGGCACCGGACCTCACAGATACGCAGTATTTT.

This sequence joins TRBV20-1 and TRBJ2-1, with D possibly being TRBD2 (6 bases). Germline-derived CDR1 and CDR2 are DFQATT and SNEGSKA (reference sequence). The CDR3 is made up of 14 amino acids. Deletions cut 7 bases from V and 4 bases from J, with 17 bases between. CDR3 in DNA: TGCAGTGTTTTTCTGGGGCGGGATTACAATGAGCAGTTCTTC. Translation: CSVFLGRDYNEQFF.

This rearrangement joins TRBV6-5 to TRBJ1-1; D might be TRBD1 (5 bases). V lost 4 bases and J lost 0, with 9 bases in between. CDR3 size: 14 residues. Germline V gene data show CDR1 as MNHEY and CDR2 as SVGAGI. Written as DNA, the CDR3 is TGTGCCAGCAGTTCGGGGGTGATGAACACTGAAGCTTTCTTT. Encoded protein: CASSSGVMNTEAFF.

Here the CDR3 reads CASTGRTGRQYF. The DNA for the CDR3 is TGTGCCAGCACGGGCAGAACAGGGCGGCAGTACTTC. This chain uses TRBV6-2 or TRBV6-3 with TRBJ2-7, with D maybe TRBD1 (6 bases). CDR3 length equals 12 residues. Germline loops: CDR1 MNHEY, CDR2 SVGEGT. The V end lost 7 bases, the J end lost 9 bases, and 16 bases lay between the germline ends.

Only a few counts were recorded for this clone. This sequence joins TRBV6-5 and TRBJ2-2; D is undetermined. Germline CDR1 and CDR2: MNHEY and SVGAGI. The CDR3 is 15 residues long. The ends were cut back, 2 bases at V and 7 bases at J, with 14 bases in the middle. The CDR3 here is CASSYLPISGGELFF. The CDR3 coding sequence is TGTGCCAGCAGTTACCTTCCCATTAGTGGCGGGGAGCTGTTTTTT.

The table lists this clone with a few counts. The chain recombines TRBV6-1 with TRBJ2-2, with 7 bases lining up with TRBD2. From germline, CDR1 is MNHNS and CDR2 SASEGT. The ends lost 7 bases at V and 0 bases at J; junction bases unmatched: 8. CDR3 length: 16 residues. The CDR3, as DNA: TGTGCCAGCACTCTATTCGGGGGGACGAACACCGGGGAGCTGTTTTTT. Translation gives CASTLFGGTNTGELFF.

This clone appeared a few times. The V call is TRBV6-1, the J call TRBJ2-7, with TRBD1 identical over 7 bases. Germline V lookup: CDR1 MNHNS, CDR2 SASEGT. The V gene end was trimmed by 6 bases and the J gene end by 3 bases; junction bases not matched to a gene: 5. This CDR3 spans 13 amino acids. The CDR3 DNA sequence: TGTGCCAGCAGGCCGGGACAGCTCTACGAGCAGTACTTC. This gives the protein CASRPGQLYEQYF.

The V and J genes are TRBV30 and TRBJ1-1; 7 positions match TRBD1. Unmatched junction bases numbered 3, after V lost 0 bases and J lost 5 bases. Germline V gives CDR1 GTSNPN, CDR2 SVGIG (reference sequence). This CDR3 has 13 residues. For the CDR3, the DNA is TGTGCCTGGAGTGTCGGCAGGGGGACTGAAGCTTTCTTT. As protein: CAWSVGRGTEAFF.

The chain recombines TRBV6-1 with TRBJ1-5, with D possibly matching TRBD1 (6 bases). The germline V and J ends were trimmed by 6 bases and 1 base, with 10 bases remaining between them. The CDR3 consists of 14 residues. Germline CDR1 is MNHNS and CDR2 is SASEGT. The CDR3 bases are TGTGCCAGCAGCCCCGGACAGAGCAATCAGCCCCAGCATTTT. It yields the protein CASSPGQSNQPQHF.

V gene TRBV11-1 combines with J gene TRBJ2-2; D remains ambiguous. CDR3 length: 13 residues. Deletions cut 6 bases from V and 4 bases from J, with 9 bases between. Per the germline V gene, CDR1 is SGHAT and CDR2 is FQDESV (reference sequence). The chain's CDR3 is CASRGSGTGELFF. The CDR3 DNA follows: TGTGCCAGCAGGGGTTCGGGCACCGGGGAGCTGTTTTTT.

The V call is TRBV18, the J call TRBJ2-3, with 7 positions matching TRBD2. J lost 3 bases, V lost 3 bases, and 6 bases had no gene match. Looked up from germline, CDR1 is KGHSH and CDR2 is LQKENI. The CDR3 sequence is 15 residues long. The CDR3 bases are TGTGCCAGCTCACCCCAGCTAGCGGTGACAGATACGCAGTATTTT. Residues: CASSPQLAVTDTQYF.

The chain recombines TRBV5-1 with TRBJ1-2, with TRBD1 as a possible D gene (6 bases). Trimming took 4 bases from V and 6 from J, leaving 13 bases between them. Germline V CDR1 and CDR2: SGHRS, YFSETQ. This CDR3 comprises 13 residues. The CDR3 protein is CASSRTDRNGYTF. CDR3 sequence (DNA): TGCGCCAGCAGCAGGACAGACAGAAATGGCTACACCTTC.

The CDR3 nucleotides read TGTGCCAGCAGTTTGGGTAGCGGGGGACCTCGCACAGATACGCAGTATTTT. It is translated as CASSLGSGGPRTDTQYF. The rearrangement links TRBV12-3 or TRBV12-4 to TRBJ2-3, with TRBD2 identical over 9 bases. The V gene end was trimmed by 3 bases and the J gene end by 1 base; junction bases not matched to a gene: 8. This CDR3 comprises 17 residues.

The V and J genes are TRBV30 and TRBJ2-1; unclear D gene. V lost 1 base and J 10 bases, leaving 14 bases between the germline ends. Germline lookup yields CDR1 GTSNPN and CDR2 SVGIG (reference sequence). The CDR3 consists of 13 residues. CDR3 amino acids: CAWSGPKYREQFF. CDR3 nucleotide sequence: TGTGCCTGGAGTGGCCCTAAGTATAGGGAGCAGTTCTTC.

The chain joins TRBV9 to TRBJ2-2, with 10 positions matching TRBD2. J was trimmed by 6 bases and V by 0 bases; bases with no gene match: 8. This CDR3 spans 17 amino acids. Germline V gives CDR1 SGDLS, CDR2 YYNGEE. As DNA, the CDR3 is TGTGCCAGCAGCGTAGAAGCGGGGGGGCCAAGCTCCGGGGAGCTGTTTTTT. Translating gives CASSVEAGGPSSGELFF.